These 14 T cell receptor beta chains originate from one sample sequenced in a study of identical twins. TCRdb ran MiXCR on the 5' RACE reads and lists one entry per CDR3 protein. The sample records some 1,600,000 distinct CDR3 sequences, around 29% being singletons. The sample was cord blood. Source of these receptors: a newborn girl in good health.

This clonotype was counted only a few times. J is TRBJ1-2 and V is TRBV24-1, with TRBD1 identical over 8 bases. Trimming at V came to 4 bases and at J to 4 bases, leaving 4 bases not matched to a gene. The germline V gene encodes CDR1 KGHDR and CDR2 SFDVKD. The CDR3 is made up of 14 amino acids. Here the CDR3 DNA reads TGTGCCACCAGTGAACCAGGGGGCATCTATGGCTACACCTTC. Translation gives CATSEPGGIYGYTF.

The J gene is TRBJ1-3, the V gene TRBV29-1; 9 bases fit TRBD1. Germline V gene sequence: CDR1 SQVTM, CDR2 ANQGSEA. V trimming: 7 bases; J trimming: 8 bases; junction bases outside the gene matches: 6. The CDR3 contains 12 residues. CDR3 sequence reads: CSAMTGGDTIYF. CDR3 bases: TGCAGCGCGATGACAGGGGGGGACACCATATATTTT.

This clonotype was counted a few times. CDR3 DNA: TGTGCCAGCAGTTCCACGGGGGCGCTGTCCTCTGGCTACACCTTC. It codes for CASSSTGALSSGYTF. J is TRBJ1-2 and V is TRBV6-6, with D possibly matching TRBD1 (6 bases). Trimming left V 4 bases short and J 7 bases short, with 19 bases between. Per germline, CDR1 MNHNY and CDR2 SVGAGI (reference sequence). This CDR3 region has 15 residues.

The rearrangement uses TRBV6-5 and TRBJ1-6; perhaps TRBD1 as D (5 bases). The germline gives CDR1 MNHEY, CDR2 SVGAGI. V was clipped by 6 bases and J by 10 bases, with 16 bases between them. The length of the CDR3 is 14 residues. CDR3 sequence (DNA): TGTGCCAGCAGCGCTTCTAGGGGTAACTCACCCCTCCACTTT. It codes for CASSASRGNSPLHF.

Only a few counts were recorded for this clonotype. The CDR3 region has the DNA TGTGCCAGCAGCCCCGAATTCCGGGACAGGAATGAAAAACTGTTTTTT. This codes for CASSPEFRDRNEKLFF. The gene calls are TRBV9 and TRBJ1-4; 8 nucleotides align to TRBD1. The CDR3 has 16 amino acids. Trimming cost V 4 bases and J 5 bases; bases outside gene matches: 10. Germline lookup yields CDR1 SGDLS and CDR2 YYNGEE.

The chain couples TRBV12-3 or TRBV12-4 to TRBJ2-5; D is possibly TRBD1 (6 bases). The CDR3 length is 13 residues. V lost 3 bases to trimming and J lost 12 bases, with 17 bases between them. The CDR3 coding sequence is TGTGCCAGCAGTTTTCCCTTAGGGGGATTCAAGTACTTC. Protein product: CASSFPLGGFKYF.

The chain links TRBV7-8 to TRBJ2-5, with 8 bases aligning to TRBD2. V trimming: 4 bases; J trimming: 1 base; junction bases outside the gene matches: 14. The germline gives CDR1 SGHVS, CDR2 FQNEAQ. This CDR3 is 18 amino acids long. The CDR3 sequence is CASSSPYLSGNLQETQYF. The CDR3 bases are TGTGCCAGCAGCTCCCCGTACCTTAGCGGGAACCTCCAAGAGACCCAGTACTTC.

J is TRBJ2-4 and V is TRBV11-2; D possibly corresponds to TRBD1 (6 bases). Germline CDR1 SGHAT, CDR2 FQNNGV. CDR3 length: 15 amino acids. V lost 0 bases and J lost 8, with 14 bases in between. The CDR3 DNA follows: TGTGCCAGCAGCTTAGATCTCGCCCCAGGGGACATTCAGTACTTC. Residues: CASSLDLAPGDIQYF.

In nucleotides, the CDR3 is TGTGCCAGCAGCCAAGATTGGCAGGTTCCCTCGGGCAATGAGCAGTTCTTC. It encodes CASSQDWQVPSGNEQFF. The chain recombines TRBV4-2 with TRBJ2-1; the D is unclear. The ends were cut back, 0 bases at V and 6 bases at J, with 18 bases in the middle. Germline CDR1 and CDR2: LGHNA and YNFKEQ. CDR3 length: 17 residues.

This clonotype was seen a few times. V and J are TRBV7-8 and TRBJ1-4; D remains unclear. Germline V gives CDR1 SGHVS, CDR2 FQNEAQ. This CDR3 has 16 amino acids. The V end lost 7 bases, the J end lost 8 bases, and 23 bases lay between the germline ends. The CDR3 region has the DNA TGTGCCAGCACCCAGACGGTGGGGTCCGCACGGGAAAAACTGTTTTTT. This translates into CASTQTVGSAREKLFF.

V and J are TRBV20-1 and TRBJ2-7; 7 nucleotides agree with TRBD1. This CDR3 contains 14 residues. The germline V gene encodes CDR1 DFQATT and CDR2 SNEGSKA (reference sequence). V shed 6 bases, J shed 2 bases, and the junction held 10 bases outside the gene matches. CDR3 DNA: TGCAGTGCCAACAAGATAGGACAGGCCTACGAGCAGTACTTC. Encoded protein: CSANKIGQAYEQYF.

CDR3 DNA sequence: TGCAGCGCCGGCGCCCAGGAGAACACTGAAGCTTTCTTT. Translated: CSAGAQENTEAFF. J is TRBJ1-1 and V is TRBV29-1, with D uncertain. V gave up 7 bases and J gave up 1 base, with 13 bases separating them. The CDR3 sequence is 13 residues long. The germline V gene has CDR1 SQVTM and CDR2 ANQGSEA.

This clonotype appeared a few times. This chain uses TRBV20-1 with TRBJ2-1; 10 nucleotides line up with TRBD1. The V gene end was trimmed by 8 bases and the J gene end by 0 bases; junction bases not matched to a gene: 10. CDR1 is DFQATT, CDR2 SNEGSKA, per germline (reference sequence). The CDR3 runs to 16 residues. CDR3 region: CSTGTRQGASYNEQFF. CDR3 in DNA: TGCAGTACGGGGACACGACAGGGGGCCTCCTACAATGAGCAGTTCTTC.

The chain joins TRBV7-2 to TRBJ1-1; D is undetermined. This CDR3 is built from 14 residues. Trimming took off 3 bases at V and 3 bases at J, with 11 bases between the two ends. Germline values: CDR1 SGHTA, CDR2 FQGNSA. The CDR3 nucleotides read TGTGCCAGCAGCTTGACAAGACGGGACACTGAAGCTTTCTTT. The encoded protein is CASSLTRRDTEAFF.